This T cell receptor beta chain emerged from a study of early T cells in non-severe SARS-CoV-2 infection. Separate cDNA molecules each had unique molecular identifiers attached to them. TCRdb independently ran MiXCR on the 5' RACE reads; one entry per CDR3 protein. The table has more than 80,000 distinct CDR3 sequences, around a sixth seen once. Deletions cut 5 bases from V and 0 bases from J, with 11 bases between. Germline V lookup: CDR1 SEHNR, CDR2 FQNEAQ (reference sequence). The CDR3 spans 16 residues. This sequence originates from an adult who was a healthcare worker with PCR-confirmed SARS-CoV-2 infection or an uninfected control (not recorded which). The sample consisted of whole blood. This chain connects TRBV7-9 to TRBJ2-6; no definite D call. The CDR3 DNA sequence: TGTGCCAGCAGCCCCCCCCTGAGCTCTGGGGCCAACGTCCTGACTTTC. Protein: CASSPPLSSGANVLTF. The full variable domain, completed using reference TRBV7-9 and TRBJ2-6, is DTGVSQNPRHKITKRGQNVTFRCDPISEHNRLYWYRQTLGQGPEFLTYFQNEAQLEKSRLLSDRFSAERPKGSFSTLEIQRTEQGDSAMYLCASSPPLSSGANVLTFGAGSRLTVL.